This is a list of T cell receptor beta chains from one sample in a study of T cell responses to AZD1222 COVID-19 vaccine. This table comes from immunoSEQ multiplex PCR, and its TCRdb copy is limited to in-frame clones, with some not included. The sample carries fewer than 200,000 clones, roughly nine tenths recorded once. The specimen comprised peripheral blood, sampled 28 days after the second AZD1222 dose. These receptors all come from an adult who received the AZD1222 COVID-19 vaccine. The CDR3 runs from the conserved cysteine through the conserved F or W. D genes are given only for firm matches.

v_call	j_call	d_call	cdr3_aa	cdr3_nt
TRBV7-9	TRBJ1-2	TRBD1	CASSLVGGQGDYGYTF	TGTGCCAGCAGCTTAGTGGGGGGACAGGGAGACTATGGCTACACCTTC
TRBV18	TRBJ1-3	-	CASSPVESSGGNTIYF	TGTGCCAGCTCACCTGTGGAAAGCTCTGGTGGAAACACCATATATTTT
TRBV6-4	TRBJ1-5	-	CASSEREGNQPQHF	TGTGCCAGCAGTGAGAGGGAAGGGAATCAGCCCCAGCATTTT
TRBV6-1	TRBJ2-6	-	CASSEYSSPPGANVLTF	TGTGCCAGCAGTGAATACAGTTCCCCCCCTGGGGCCAACGTCCTGACTTTC
TRBV6-5	TRBJ2-7	-	CASSNRQGYEQYF	TGTGCCAGCAGTAACCGACAAGGCTACGAGCAGTACTTC
TRBV13	TRBJ1-1	-	CASSLLMNTEAFF	TGTGCCAGCAGCTTACTAATGAACACTGAAGCTTTCTTT
TRBV7-2	TRBJ1-5	-	CASSLFHGGVHKPQHF	TGTGCCAGCAGCCTATTCCATGGGGGGGTACATAAGCCCCAGCATTTT
TRBV18	TRBJ1-2	-	CASSRGDNYGYTF	TGTGCCAGCTCACGCGGGGATAACTATGGCTACACCTTC
TRBV7-7	TRBJ1-1	TRBD1	CASSLDRGTEAFF	TGTGCTAGCAGCTTAGACAGGGGAACTGAAGCTTTCTTT
TRBV6-2/TRBV6-3	TRBJ1-5	-	CASSYSIQGTYSNQPQHF	TGTGCCAGCAGTTACTCGATCCAGGGCACTTATAGCAATCAGCCCCAGCATTTT
TRBV18	TRBJ2-7	-	CASSPRSPGYEQYF	TGTGCCAGCTCACCACGGTCTCCGGGTTACGAGCAGTACTTC
TRBV2	TRBJ1-3	-	CASSAEQATGNTIYF	TGTGCCAGCAGCGCTGAACAGGCTACTGGAAACACCATATATTTT
TRBV12-3/TRBV12-4	TRBJ2-2	-	CASSLRTGELFF	TGTGCCAGCAGTTTGCGTACCGGGGAGCTGTTTTTT
TRBV5-6	TRBJ2-5	TRBD2	CASSRYGTSFETQYF	TGTGCCAGCAGCCGTTACGGGACTAGTTTTGAGACCCAGTACTTC
TRBV6-5	TRBJ2-7	-	CASRLGSFSYEQYF	TGTGCCAGCAGGCTAGGCTCTTTCTCCTACGAGCAGTACTTC